The clone carrying this T cell receptor (beta chain) was seen a few times. Its target is unknown. The data originate from a study of cytomegalovirus exposure and HLA in healthy donors. PCR involved 60 Vbeta and 13 Jbeta primers. Using immunoSEQ multiplex PCR, the repertoire was profiled, and TCRdb retains in-frame clones only, with some absent. The table lists over 50,000 clones, more than 60% of them singletons. CDR1 is MDHEN and CDR2 is SYDVKM in the germline V gene. Trimming removed 5 bases at V and 7 bases at J, with 18 bases between. The CDR3 runs to 15 residues. General study findings and limits: Rarity marked most TCR sequences, yet some public TCRs occurred in many donors.

The chain links TRBV28 to TRBJ2-1; TRBD1 is a possible D gene (7 bases). The origin of this receptor is a man in his fifties or sixties in good health and CMV-seropositive. Source material: PBMCs. The CDR3 DNA sequence: TGTGCCAGCAGTCCACCAGGGGGGCAATTGAATGAGCAGTTCTTC. It is translated as CASSPPGGQLNEQFF.